The sequence of this T cell receptor (beta chain) was determined in a study of T cell changes during pregnancy in multiple sclerosis. V dropped 2 bases and J dropped 1; count of bases not matched to a gene: 3. The CDR3 length is 15 residues. Per germline, CDR1 MNHEY and CDR2 SMNVEV (reference sequence). Assay used: immunoSEQ multiplex PCR; TCRdb lists only in-frame clones, some missing. The sample lists around 36,000 clones, more than 90% seen once, with 10% to 15% in the top ten. This chain connects TRBV27 to TRBJ1-2, with 8 bases that match TRBD1. Sequenced here: CD8+ T cells from peripheral blood mononuclear cells, sampled in the first trimester of pregnancy. The TCR sequence derives from a female donor with multiple sclerosis, enrolled in a pregnancy study. The CDR3 region is CASSLHRGINYGYTF. The CDR3 DNA is TGTGCCAGCAGTTTACACAGGGGGATTAACTATGGCTACACCTTC.